This T cell receptor beta chain was recovered during a study of T cell repertoires in cytomegalovirus infection. This clonotype was seen a handful of times. Its antigen is unidentified. V was clipped by 6 bases and J by 3 bases, with 15 bases between them. CDR3 length: 15 residues. Germline-derived CDR1 and CDR2 are LNHDA and SQIVND (reference sequence). TCRdb itself ran the reads through MiXCR, one entry per CDR3 protein. The sample consists of about 330,000 distinct CDR3 sequences, roughly 34% of them appearing once. The chain employs TRBV19 and TRBJ2-1; a weak D match, TRBD2 (6 bases). This receptor was taken from a human donor in good health (CMV status not recorded). Some clones in this sample may be carry-over from other donors' samples. This material consisted of cultured PBMCs, taken from culture after CMV antigen stimulation. CDR3 in DNA: TGTGCCAGTAGAGAATTAGCGGAGAACTACAATGAGCAGTTCTTC. Amino acids: CASRELAENYNEQFF. The full variable domain, in which reference TRBV19 and TRBJ2-1 provide the parts outside the CDR3, is DGGITQSPKYLFRKEGQNVTLSCEQNLNHDAMYWYRQDPGQGLRLIYYSQIVNDFQKGDIAEGYSVSREKKESFPLTVTSAQKNPTAFYLCASRELAENYNEQFFGPGTRLTVL.